This TCR beta chain appears in the sequencing data of a study of CD8+ T cells in alopecia areata. Study as a whole: After 6 to 18 months of tofacitinib, follow-up continued 6 months off drug.

Stated treatment: oral pan-JAK inhibitor, 5-10 mg twice daily. General study results and limits: Lesional scalp, notably in alopecia totalis/universalis, had clonality above that of normal scalp.

The authors extracted RNA and reverse transcribed it into cDNA as the sequencing template. Repertoires were generated with immunoSEQ multiplex PCR, while TCRdb's copy carries only in-frame clones and drops some. This sample has roughly 250,000 clones, with 60% found just once. In this sample, this clone turned up once. Its antigen remains unknown. The CDR3 contains 15 residues. The junction had 5 bases not matched to a gene; V was cut back by 4 bases and J by 3 bases. Germline CDR1 LGHNA, CDR2 YSLEER. This chain connects TRBV4-3 to TRBJ2-1, with TRBD1 identical over 8 bases. The TCR originated in a human donor with alopecia areata. Sequenced here: CD4+ T cells sorted from blood, sampled around week 53, from a patient treated with tofacitinib. The CDR3: CASSLLQGDYNEQFF. CDR3 nucleotide sequence: TGCGCCAGCAGCCTACTACAGGGGGACTACAATGAGCAGTTCTTC.